A single sample gave rise to the 3 T cell receptor beta chains below, sequenced in a study of T-cell reconstitution after alpha-beta-depleted transplantation in children. A TCRbeta library incorporating unique molecular identifiers was prepared. TCRdb processed the PCR reads anew with MiXCR; each CDR3 protein has one entry. The table shows around 200,000 distinct CDR3 sequences, with about 6.4% occurring only once. The sequenced sample was PBMCs from the stem cell graft donor, obtained from the stem cell graft. Receptors originate from a human donor who donated a stem cell graft to a child with Wiskott-Aldrich syndrome.

This clonotype was seen at least ten times. The chain employs TRBV12-3 or TRBV12-4 and TRBJ2-3; the D is unclear. V was trimmed by 6 bases and J by 2 bases, leaving 6 bases between them. The CDR3 loop spans 12 amino acids. This CDR3 is CASRANTDTQYF. CDR3 DNA: TGTGCCAGCAGAGCGAACACAGATACGCAGTATTTT.

The table lists this clonotype with a few counts. The chain employs TRBV19 and TRBJ1-1; D is ambiguous. V was clipped by 4 bases and J by 4 bases, with 13 bases between them. The CDR3 consists of 14 residues. Looked up from germline, CDR1 is LNHDA and CDR2 is SQIVND (reference sequence). The CDR3 nucleotides read TGTGCCAGTAGTACAGAACGTCCCGGCACTGAAGCTTTCTTT. As protein: CASSTERPGTEAFF.

This chain links TRBV10-2 with TRBJ1-2; no definite D call. V was shortened by 7 bases and J by 6 bases, with 12 bases between the two germline ends. This CDR3 is 12 amino acids long. Looked up from germline, CDR1 is WSHSY and CDR2 is SAAADI. CDR3 DNA: TGCGCCAGCACAACCCTCCTGCATGGCTACACCTTC. Protein product: CASTTLLHGYTF.